One sample yielded the 20 T cell receptor beta chains listed below, sequenced in a study of cytomegalovirus exposure and HLA in healthy donors (dated by TCRdb to 2016 to 2017). Libraries were made using the immunoSEQ multiplex PCR assay. For the multiplex PCR, a mixture combining 60 forward primers for TCR Vbeta segments and 13 reverse primers for TCR Jbeta segments was used. TCRdb's version of the immuneACCESS table is confined to in-frame rearrangements and falls short of the full clone set. An unresolved V gene accounts for under half of the shortfall where checked; the remainder is of unknown origin. The sample contains approximately 150,000 clones, more than 65% of them found a single time. The leading ten clones occupy 1.3% of the sample. The specimen was PBMCs. The receptor set was obtained from a man aged 30-40 years in good health and CMV-seronegative.

The V call is TRBV2, the J call TRBJ2-3; D perhaps matches TRBD2 (5 bases). The CDR3 extends over 14 amino acids. Trimming took 6 bases from V and 2 from J, leaving 12 bases between them. The germline gives CDR1 SNHLY, CDR2 FYNNEI. The CDR3: CASREGRLTDTQYF. The CDR3 DNA is TGTGCCAGCAGAGAGGGCCGGCTCACAGATACGCAGTATTTT.

The gene calls are TRBV7-3 and TRBJ2-5, with 7 bases fitting TRBD1. Trimming at V came to 2 bases and at J to 0 bases, leaving 3 bases not matched to a gene. The CDR3 consists of 15 residues. Germline lookup yields CDR1 SGHTA and CDR2 FQGTGA. DNA for the CDR3: TGTGCCAGCAGCTTACGTACAGGGGACCAAGAGACCCAGTACTTC. The encoded protein is CASSLRTGDQETQYF. The full variable domain, its missing parts supplied by reference TRBV7-3 and TRBJ2-5, is GAGVSQTPSNKVTEKGKYVELRCDPISGHTALYWYRQSLGQGPEFLIYFQGTGAADDSGLPNDRFFAVRPEGSVSTLKIQRTERGDSAVYLCASSLRTGDQETQYFGPGTRLLVL.

V usage is TRBV18 and J usage is TRBJ1-1; a possible D gene is TRBD1 (6 bases). The length of the CDR3 is 14 residues. The germline V and J ends were trimmed by 6 bases and 3 bases, with 14 bases remaining between them. The germline gives CDR1 KGHSH, CDR2 LQKENI. CDR3 coding DNA: TGTGCCAGCTCTGATCAGGGGCCTTACACTGAAGCTTTCTTT. Its translation is CASSDQGPYTEAFF.

The chain links TRBV28 to TRBJ2-1, with unresolved D. V was cut by 6 bases and J by 7 bases, with 19 bases left in between. CDR1 and CDR2 from the germline V gene are MDHEN and SYDVKM. The CDR3 runs 15 residues. The CDR3 sequence is CASSLLEAPKNEQFF. CDR3 sequence (DNA): TGTGCCAGCAGCCTCCTAGAAGCTCCGAAAAATGAGCAGTTCTTC. The full variable domain, completed using reference TRBV28 and TRBJ2-1, is DVKVTQSSRYLVKRTGEKVFLECVQDMDHENMFWYRQDPGLGLRLIYFSYDVKMKEKGDIPEGYSVSREKKERFSLILESASTNQTSMYLCASSLLEAPKNEQFFGPGTRLTVL.

The rearrangement joins TRBV11-3 to TRBJ2-5; D unresolved. Trimming shortened V by 5 bases and J by 5 bases, and 12 bases separated the two germline ends. Germline CDR1 SGHNT, CDR2 YENEEA. This CDR3 contains 13 residues. The CDR3 protein is CASSPSPLETQYF. DNA of the CDR3: TGTGCCAGCAGCCCAAGCCCCTTGGAGACCCAGTACTTC.

The rearrangement links TRBV28 to TRBJ2-5; 10 bases are shared with TRBD2. The V gene end was trimmed by 3 bases and the J gene end by 5 bases; junction bases not matched to a gene: 9. The CDR3 length is 16 residues. Per the germline V gene, CDR1 is MDHEN and CDR2 is SYDVKM. The CDR3 DNA is TGTGCCAGCAGTTTTTCCCTAGCGGGAGATGGGGAGACCCAGTACTTC. Encoded protein: CASSFSLAGDGETQYF. Full variable domain (rest looked up from reference TRBV28 and TRBJ2-5): DVKVTQSSRYLVKRTGEKVFLECVQDMDHENMFWYRQDPGLGLRLIYFSYDVKMKEKGDIPEGYSVSREKKERFSLILESASTNQTSMYLCASSFSLAGDGETQYFGPGTRLLVL.

The chain links TRBV6-5 to TRBJ1-3; TRBD1 agrees at 9 bases. Trimming at V came to 6 bases and at J to 1 base, leaving 4 bases not matched to a gene. The CDR3 has 15 amino acids. Per germline, CDR1 MNHEY and CDR2 SVGAGI. The CDR3, as DNA: TGTGCCAGCAGAGTACAGGGGGCGTCTGGAAACACCATATATTTT. This encodes CASRVQGASGNTIYF.

The chain links TRBV7-9 to TRBJ2-2; 7 nucleotides match TRBD1. Germline V gene data show CDR1 as SEHNR and CDR2 as FQNEAQ (reference sequence). The junction had 5 bases not matched to a gene; V was cut back by 4 bases and J by 6 bases. The CDR3 spans 14 residues. The CDR3 sequence is CASSSTGWAGELFF. CDR3 nucleotides: TGTGCCAGCAGCTCGACAGGGTGGGCCGGGGAGCTGTTTTTT.

The rearrangement links TRBV18 to TRBJ2-7; no definite D call. Germline lookup yields CDR1 KGHSH and CDR2 LQKENI. V was cut by 3 bases and J by 4 bases, with 10 bases left in between. This CDR3 is built from 13 residues. CDR3 sequence (DNA): TGTGCCAGCTCACCCGAATCCCGGTACGAGCAGTACTTC. Amino acids: CASSPESRYEQYF.

This clone was picked up a small number of times. V gene TRBV7-2 combines with J gene TRBJ2-7, with TRBD2 matching over 12 bases. Germline lookup yields CDR1 SGHTA and CDR2 FQGNSA. Trimming took 5 bases from V and 3 from J; bases not matched to a gene: 8. The CDR3 covers 16 residues. The CDR3 DNA reads as TGTGCCAGCAGCATGGGACTAGCGGGTGCCTACTACGAGCAGTACTTC. Its translation is CASSMGLAGAYYEQYF. Supplemented by reference TRBV7-2 and TRBJ2-7, the full variable domain reads GAGVSQSPSNKVTEKGKDVELRCDPISGHTALYWYRQSLGQGLEFLIYFQGNSAPDKSGLPSDRFSAERTGGSVSTLTIQRTQQEDSAVYLCASSMGLAGAYYEQYFGPGTRLTVT.

The chain carries TRBV7-2 and TRBJ2-7; 9 nucleotides align to TRBD1. The CDR3 totals 14 residues. The junction had 7 bases not matched to a gene; V was cut back by 3 bases and J by 7 bases. The germline gives CDR1 SGHTA, CDR2 FQGNSA. CDR3 sequence: CASSLNRGLEEQYF. In DNA, the CDR3 is TGTGCCAGCAGCTTGAACAGGGGGCTGGAGGAGCAGTACTTC.

The chain joins TRBV19 to TRBJ2-7; a possible D gene is TRBD1 (6 bases). In germline, CDR1 is LNHDA, CDR2 SQIVND (reference sequence). There are 15 residues in the CDR3. The V gene lost 5 bases and the J gene lost 6 bases, with 20 bases spanning the gap. This CDR3 reads CASSPLGTQGSEQYF. The CDR3 DNA reads TGTGCCAGTAGTCCACTCGGGACACAAGGTTCCGAGCAGTACTTC.

The rearrangement joins TRBV6-1 to TRBJ1-5; no clear D gene. Germline-derived CDR1 and CDR2 are MNHNS and SASEGT. V was trimmed by 8 bases and J by 0 bases, leaving 14 bases between them. The CDR3 has 15 residues. CDR3 amino acids: CASLGAQVSNQPQHF. The CDR3 DNA reads as TGTGCCAGCCTCGGCGCTCAGGTTAGCAATCAGCCCCAGCATTTT.

This chain connects TRBV29-1 to TRBJ2-1; 9 bases are a match to TRBD2. Trimming removed 7 bases from V and 7 bases from J; junction bases left unmatched: 14. The CDR3 has 15 residues. Germline V gene lookup returns CDR1 SQVTM and CDR2 ANQGSEA. CDR3 region: CSDLIRREGRNEQFF. In DNA, the CDR3 is TGCAGCGACTTGATCCGGCGGGAGGGGCGGAATGAGCAGTTCTTC.

CDR3 in DNA: TGTGCCAGCAGCCCAAGCCGGGACAGGTTAGCCGGGGAGCTGTTTTTT. Protein product: CASSPSRDRLAGELFF. This chain joins TRBV7-3 and TRBJ2-2; 8 bases match TRBD1. The germline gives CDR1 SGHTA, CDR2 FQGTGA. J gave up 6 bases and V 5 bases, and 11 bases lay outside the gene matches. The CDR3 consists of 16 residues.

V and J are TRBV27 and TRBJ2-2, with 9 bases that match TRBD1. The germline gives CDR1 MNHEY, CDR2 SMNVEV (reference sequence). Trimming cost V 3 bases and J 4 bases; bases outside gene matches: 6. This CDR3 has 16 residues. The CDR3 spells CASSFTGGFATGELFF. The DNA for the CDR3 is TGTGCCAGCAGTTTTACAGGGGGCTTTGCCACCGGGGAGCTGTTTTTT.

The chain is built from TRBV9 and TRBJ2-3, with TRBD2 identical over 12 bases. V shed 4 bases, J shed 5 bases, and the junction held 5 bases outside the gene matches. Germline CDR1 SGDLS, CDR2 YYNGEE. The length of the CDR3 is 15 residues. The CDR3 coding sequence is TGTGCCAGCAGCCTAGCGGGAGGGGATGGAGATACGCAGTATTTT. Translating gives CASSLAGGDGDTQYF.

The chain uses TRBV7-9 and TRBJ1-5; D is ambiguous. The V end lost 1 base, the J end lost 3 bases, and 10 bases lay between the germline ends. This CDR3 has 15 amino acids. Germline V gives CDR1 SEHNR, CDR2 FQNEAQ (reference sequence). The CDR3 loop is CASSLDLDFNQPQHF. The CDR3 nucleotides are TGTGCCAGCAGCTTAGATTTGGACTTCAATCAGCCCCAGCATTTT. The full variable domain, with the rest looked up from reference TRBV7-9 and TRBJ1-5, is DTGVSQNPRHKITKRGQNVTFRCDPISEHNRLYWYRQTLGQGPEFLTYFQNEAQLEKSRLLSDRFSAERPKGSFSTLEIQRTEQGDSAMYLCASSLDLDFNQPQHFGDGTRLSIL.

This clone turned up a few times. The rearrangement links TRBV5-6 to TRBJ1-4, with 7 bases identical to TRBD1. The CDR3 contains 15 residues. The V and J ends lost 3 bases and 8 bases, in that order; junction bases with no gene match: 10. From germline, CDR1 is SGHDT and CDR2 YYEEEE. The DNA for the CDR3 is TGTGCCAGCAGCTCCACCCCGACAGGGATCGAAAAACTGTTTTTT. Translating it yields CASSSTPTGIEKLFF.

The chain joins TRBV4-1 to TRBJ1-5, with D uncertain. CDR1 and CDR2 (germline): MGHRA, YSYEKL. The CDR3 covers 14 residues. V was trimmed by 2 bases and J by 1 base, leaving 6 bases between them. Here the CDR3 DNA reads TGCGCCAGCAGCCAATGGGAGAGCAATCAGCCCCAGCATTTT. Translating gives CASSQWESNQPQHF.